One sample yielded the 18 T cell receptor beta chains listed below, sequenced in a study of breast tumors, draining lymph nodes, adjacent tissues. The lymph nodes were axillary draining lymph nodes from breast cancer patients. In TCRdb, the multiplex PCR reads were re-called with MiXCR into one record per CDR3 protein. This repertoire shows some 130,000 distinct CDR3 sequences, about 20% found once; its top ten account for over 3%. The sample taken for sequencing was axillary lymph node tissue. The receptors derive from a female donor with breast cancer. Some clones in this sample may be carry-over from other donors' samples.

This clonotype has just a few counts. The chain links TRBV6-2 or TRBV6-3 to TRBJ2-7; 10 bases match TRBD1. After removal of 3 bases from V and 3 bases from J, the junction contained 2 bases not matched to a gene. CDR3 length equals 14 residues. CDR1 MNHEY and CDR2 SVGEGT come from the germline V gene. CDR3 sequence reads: CASSYRTGGYEQYF. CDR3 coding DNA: TGTGCCAGCAGTTATCGGACAGGGGGCTACGAGCAGTACTTC.

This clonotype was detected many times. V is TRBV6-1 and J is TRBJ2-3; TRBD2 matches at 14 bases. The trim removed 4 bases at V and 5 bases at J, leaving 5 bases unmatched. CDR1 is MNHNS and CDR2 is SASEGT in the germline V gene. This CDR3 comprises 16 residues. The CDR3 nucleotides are TGTGCCAGCAGTGCGGGACTAGCGGGAGTAGGAGATACGCAGTATTTT. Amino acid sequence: CASSAGLAGVGDTQYF.

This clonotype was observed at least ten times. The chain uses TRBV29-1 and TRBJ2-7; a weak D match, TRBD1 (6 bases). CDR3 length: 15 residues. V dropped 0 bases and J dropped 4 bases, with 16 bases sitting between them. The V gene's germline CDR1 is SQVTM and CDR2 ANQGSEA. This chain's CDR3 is CSVEDRGTSPYEQYF. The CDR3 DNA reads TGCAGCGTTGAAGATCGTGGGACATCTCCTTACGAGCAGTACTTC.

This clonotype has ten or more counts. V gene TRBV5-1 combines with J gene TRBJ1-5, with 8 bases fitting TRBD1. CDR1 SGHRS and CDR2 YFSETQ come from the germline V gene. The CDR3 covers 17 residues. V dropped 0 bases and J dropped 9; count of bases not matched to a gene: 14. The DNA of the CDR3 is TGCGCCAGCAGCTTGGCGGGGGCGACAGGGGCCTTGGGGCCCCAGCATTTT. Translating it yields CASSLAGATGALGPQHF.

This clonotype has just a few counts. The CDR3 nucleotides read TGTGCCAGCTCAGGCGGAGGACGTCCCGAAAACATTCAGTACTTC. The encoded protein is CASSGGGRPENIQYF. The chain has TRBV18 and TRBJ2-4; D is possibly TRBD2 (5 bases). Trimming cost V 5 bases and J 5 bases, with 16 bases left between them. The CDR3 is 15 amino acids. Germline V gives CDR1 KGHSH, CDR2 LQKENI.

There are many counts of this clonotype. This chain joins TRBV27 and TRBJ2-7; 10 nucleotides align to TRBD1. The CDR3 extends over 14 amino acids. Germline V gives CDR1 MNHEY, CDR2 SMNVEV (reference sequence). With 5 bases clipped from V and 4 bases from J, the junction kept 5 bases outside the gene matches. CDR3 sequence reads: CASSIRQGAYEQYF. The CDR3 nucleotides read TGTGCCAGCAGTATCAGACAGGGGGCATACGAGCAGTACTTC.

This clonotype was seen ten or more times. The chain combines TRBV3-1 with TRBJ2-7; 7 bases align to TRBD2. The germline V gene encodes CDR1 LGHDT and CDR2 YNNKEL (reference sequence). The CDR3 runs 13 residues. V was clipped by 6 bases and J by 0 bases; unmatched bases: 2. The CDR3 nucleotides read TGTGCCAGCAGAGAGCGGGGCTCCTACGAGCAGTACTTC. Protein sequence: CASRERGSYEQYF.

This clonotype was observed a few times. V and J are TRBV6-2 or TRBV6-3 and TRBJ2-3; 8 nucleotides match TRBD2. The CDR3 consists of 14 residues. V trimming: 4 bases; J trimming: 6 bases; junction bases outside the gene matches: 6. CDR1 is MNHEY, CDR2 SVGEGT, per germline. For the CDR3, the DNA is TGTGCCAGCAGTTGGACTAGCCCGCCGGATACGCAGTATTTT. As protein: CASSWTSPPDTQYF.

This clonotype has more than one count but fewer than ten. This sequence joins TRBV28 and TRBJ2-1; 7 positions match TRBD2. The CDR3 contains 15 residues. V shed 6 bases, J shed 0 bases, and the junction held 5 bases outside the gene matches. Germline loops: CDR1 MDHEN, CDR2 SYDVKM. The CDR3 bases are TGTGCCAGCAGGGAAGCGGGAAACTCCTACAATGAGCAGTTCTTC. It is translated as CASREAGNSYNEQFF.

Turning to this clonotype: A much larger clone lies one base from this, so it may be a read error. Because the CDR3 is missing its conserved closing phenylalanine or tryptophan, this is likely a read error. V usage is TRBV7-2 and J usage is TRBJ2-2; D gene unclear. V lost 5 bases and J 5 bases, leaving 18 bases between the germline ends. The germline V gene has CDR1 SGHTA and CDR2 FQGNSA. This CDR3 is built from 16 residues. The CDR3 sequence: CASSKLASPGTGELFL. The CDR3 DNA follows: TGTGCCAGCAGCAAACTCGCGTCCCCGGGTACCGGGGAGCTGTTTCTT.

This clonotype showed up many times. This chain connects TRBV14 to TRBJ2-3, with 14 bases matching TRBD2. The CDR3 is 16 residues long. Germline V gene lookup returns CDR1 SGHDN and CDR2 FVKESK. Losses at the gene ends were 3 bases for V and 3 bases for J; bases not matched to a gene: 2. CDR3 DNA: TGTGCCAGCAGCCAGACTAGCGGGAGGGCGACAGATACGCAGTATTTT. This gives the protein CASSQTSGRATDTQYF.

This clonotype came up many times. CDR3 in amino acids: CASSQDQSRLQSYTF. The CDR3 DNA sequence: TGTGCCAGCAGCCAAGATCAATCCCGTTTGCAAAGCTACACCTTC. This chain connects TRBV3-1 to TRBJ1-2, with D unresolved. V was shortened by 0 bases and J by 9 bases, with 17 bases between the two germline ends. The germline gives CDR1 LGHDT, CDR2 YNNKEL (reference sequence). The CDR3 totals 15 residues.

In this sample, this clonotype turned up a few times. CDR3 sequence: CASSPGRNYGYTF. The DNA of the CDR3 is TGTGCCAGCAGTCCAGGCCGAAACTATGGCTACACCTTC. The rearrangement links TRBV6-5 to TRBJ1-2; D remains unclear. CDR1 MNHEY and CDR2 SVGAGI come from the germline V gene. The length of the CDR3 is 13 residues. Trimming shortened V by 5 bases and J by 2 bases, and 9 bases separated the two germline ends.

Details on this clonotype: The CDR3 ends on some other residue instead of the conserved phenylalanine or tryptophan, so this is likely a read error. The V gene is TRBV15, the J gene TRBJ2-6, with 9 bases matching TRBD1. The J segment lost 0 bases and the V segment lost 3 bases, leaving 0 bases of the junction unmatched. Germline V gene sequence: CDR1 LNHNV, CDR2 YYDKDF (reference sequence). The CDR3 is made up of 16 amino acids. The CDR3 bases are TGTGCCACCAGCAGGGACAGGGGCTCTGGGGCCAACGTCCTGACTCTC. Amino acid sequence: CATSRDRGSGANVLTL.

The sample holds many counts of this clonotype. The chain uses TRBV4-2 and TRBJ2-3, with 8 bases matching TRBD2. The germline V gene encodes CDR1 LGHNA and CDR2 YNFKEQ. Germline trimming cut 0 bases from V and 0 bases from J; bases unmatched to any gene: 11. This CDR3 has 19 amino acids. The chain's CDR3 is CASSQDQGLAGPSTDTQYF. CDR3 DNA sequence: TGTGCCAGCAGCCAAGATCAGGGGCTAGCGGGCCCTAGCACAGATACGCAGTATTTT.

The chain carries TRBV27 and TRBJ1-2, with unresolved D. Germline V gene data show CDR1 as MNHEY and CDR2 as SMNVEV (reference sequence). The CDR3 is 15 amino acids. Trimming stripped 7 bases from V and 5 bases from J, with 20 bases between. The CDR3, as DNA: TGTGCCAGCAAAGCAGGTCCAAATCCCGGGTATGGCTACACCTTC. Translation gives CASKAGPNPGYGYTF.

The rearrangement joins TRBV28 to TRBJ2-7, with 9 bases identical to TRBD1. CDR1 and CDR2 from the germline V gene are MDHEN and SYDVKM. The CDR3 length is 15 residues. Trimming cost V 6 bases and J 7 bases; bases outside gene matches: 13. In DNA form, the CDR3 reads TGTGCCAGCAGCCTTCGGCCGGGACAGGGTTTAGAGCAGTACTTC. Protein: CASSLRPGQGLEQYF.

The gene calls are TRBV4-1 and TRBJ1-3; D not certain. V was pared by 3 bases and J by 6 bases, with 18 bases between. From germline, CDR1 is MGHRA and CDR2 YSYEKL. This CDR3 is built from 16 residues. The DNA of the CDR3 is TGCGCCAGCAGCCAGTCGGTGATTGTAACTGAAAACACCATATATTTT. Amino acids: CASSQSVIVTENTIYF.